This T cell receptor beta chain derives from a study of post-analysis software for immune sequencing data. Study-level findings and limits: About five TRBV segments (TRBV5-6, TRBV5-1 and TRBV20-1 among them) occurred more frequently in patients than in controls.

Included in the TCR beta cDNA libraries were unique molecular identifiers. Using its own MiXCR run on the PCR reads, TCRdb lists one record per CDR3 protein. The table shows roughly 400,000 distinct CDR3 sequences, with 30% to 40% occurring only once. V lost 4 bases and J 4 bases, leaving 15 bases between the germline ends. This CDR3 contains 15 residues. Germline V gene data show CDR1 as SGHRS and CDR2 as YFSETQ. With regard to this clonotype: Its antigen remains unknown.

The sequence derives from a girl aged 2 to 10 with multiple sclerosis. The rearrangement uses TRBV5-1 and TRBJ2-1, with a tentative D call TRBD1 (7 bases). Specimen: blood. This CDR3 reads CASSPAGTAYNEQFF. CDR3 sequence (DNA): TGCGCCAGCAGCCCTGCGGGGACAGCTTACAATGAGCAGTTCTTC.